This T cell receptor (beta chain) came from a study of blood T cell repertoires in COVID-19. The CDR3 is made up of 13 amino acids. Germline V gene sequence: CDR1 SQVTM, CDR2 ANQGSEA. Trimming stripped 0 bases from V and 4 bases from J, with 9 bases between. Profiling relied on immunoSEQ multiplex PCR, and the TCRdb table lists in-frame clones only, not all of them. The table shows about 160,000 clones, with under 85% occurring only once. The origin of this receptor is a man in his 70s with acute or convalescent COVID-19. V usage is TRBV29-1 and J usage is TRBJ1-2; D remains unclear. Sequencing input: peripheral blood. The CDR3 nucleotides are TGCAGCGTTGAAGATCCAGTCTCCTATGGCTACACCTTC. This gives the protein CSVEDPVSYGYTF.